One and the same sample provided the 10 T cell receptor beta chains below, sequenced in a study of blood T cell repertoires in COVID-19. The method was immunoSEQ multiplex PCR; TCRdb's version includes in-frame clones alone and lacks a portion of them. The repertoire includes about 240,000 clones, approximately 82% of them detected once, and around 3.5% sits in the top ten. Sequences were obtained from peripheral blood. These TCRs come from a woman under 30 with acute or convalescent COVID-19.

V usage is TRBV27 and J usage is TRBJ1-2, with 7 nucleotides matching TRBD1. The CDR3 covers 14 residues. V shed 4 bases, J shed 4 bases, and the junction held 6 bases outside the gene matches. In germline, CDR1 is MNHEY, CDR2 SMNVEV (reference sequence). In nucleotides, the CDR3 is TGTGCCAGCAGTTCGGGACAGCCCCGCTATGGCTACACCTTC. It specifies CASSSGQPRYGYTF.

This chain connects TRBV2 to TRBJ2-7; 11 bases match TRBD2. Germline CDR1 is SNHLY and CDR2 is FYNNEI. Trimming at V came to 3 bases and at J to 2 bases, leaving 6 bases not matched to a gene. CDR3 length: 16 amino acids. The CDR3 DNA reads as TGTGCCAGCAGTGAGCCGGGACTAGCGGAGGCCTACGAGCAGTACTTC. Protein: CASSEPGLAEAYEQYF.

The CDR3 DNA follows: TGCGCCAGCAGCCAAGTGGGCAGATCCTACAATCAGCCCCAGCATTTT. Encoded protein: CASSQVGRSYNQPQHF. The chain recombines TRBV4-1 with TRBJ1-5, with unresolved D. Germline lookup yields CDR1 MGHRA and CDR2 YSYEKL. The CDR3 totals 16 residues. V was clipped by 1 base and J by 3 bases, with 13 bases between them.

CDR3 in DNA: TGTGCCAGCAGCTTGGGGGACAACTACGAGCAGTACTTC. Protein: CASSLGDNYEQYF. The chain has TRBV6-2 or TRBV6-3 and TRBJ2-7, with D possibly being TRBD1 (6 bases). Germline V CDR1 and CDR2: MNHEY, SVGEGT. V gave up 6 bases and J gave up 3 bases, with 12 bases separating them. The CDR3 runs 13 residues.

This chain links TRBV28 with TRBJ2-2; 10 bases fit TRBD2. J was trimmed by 4 bases and V by 5 bases; bases with no gene match: 10. Germline loops: CDR1 MDHEN, CDR2 SYDVKM. The CDR3 has 17 residues. Here the CDR3 DNA reads TGTGCCAGCAGTGATACTATAAGGACTAGCGGCACCGGGGAGCTGTTTTTT. It codes for CASSDTIRTSGTGELFF. The variable domain in full, with the rest retrieved from reference TRBV28 and TRBJ2-2, is DVKVTQSSRYLVKRTGEKVFLECVQDMDHENMFWYRQDPGLGLRLIYFSYDVKMKEKGDIPEGYSVSREKKERFSLILESASTNQTSMYLCASSDTIRTSGTGELFFGEGSRLTVL.

The chain combines TRBV9 with TRBJ2-7; 8 positions match TRBD1. The CDR3 spans 15 residues. V shed 0 bases, J shed 5 bases, and the junction held 7 bases outside the gene matches. Germline lookup yields CDR1 SGDLS and CDR2 YYNGEE. CDR3 region: CASSVAGQDGNEQYF. CDR3 in DNA: TGTGCCAGCAGCGTAGCGGGACAGGACGGGAACGAGCAGTACTTC.

This clone was counted once. The gene calls are TRBV27 and TRBJ1-5; possible D gene TRBD1, 6 bases. The CDR3 loop spans 15 amino acids. The V gene lost 2 bases and the J gene lost 9 bases, with 17 bases spanning the gap. Germline V gene data show CDR1 as MNHEY and CDR2 as SMNVEV (reference sequence). The CDR3 DNA reads as TGTGCCAGCAGTTTAACTGGGACAAGCGCCCGGCCCCAGCATTTT. Its protein is CASSLTGTSARPQHF.

The CDR3 DNA reads as TGCGCCAGCAGCCAAGTCGCACTAGCGGGAGAGCAGTTCTTC. This encodes CASSQVALAGEQFF. V is TRBV4-3 and J is TRBJ2-1; 10 nucleotides align to TRBD2. The CDR3 totals 14 residues. CDR1 and CDR2 from the germline V gene are LGHNA and YSLEER. V gave up 1 base and J gave up 10 bases; unmatched junction bases: 4.

This clone was detected only once. The V gene is TRBV7-2, the J gene TRBJ1-5; 7 bases agree with TRBD1. The trim removed 3 bases at V and 4 bases at J, leaving 3 bases unmatched. CDR3 length equals 14 residues. The germline V gene has CDR1 SGHTA and CDR2 FQGNSA. The CDR3 loop reads CASSLDRRNQPQHF. The CDR3 nucleotides read TGTGCCAGCAGCTTGGACAGGAGGAATCAGCCCCAGCATTTT.

The genes are TRBV30 and TRBJ2-1; 15 nucleotides line up with TRBD2. CDR1 is GTSNPN and CDR2 is SVGIG in the germline V gene (reference sequence). The CDR3 spans 13 residues. After removal of 8 bases from V and 8 bases from J, the junction contained 4 bases not matched to a gene. The CDR3 loop reads CARTSGREHEQFF. Written as DNA, the CDR3 is TGTGCCCGGACTAGCGGGAGGGAGCATGAGCAGTTCTTC.